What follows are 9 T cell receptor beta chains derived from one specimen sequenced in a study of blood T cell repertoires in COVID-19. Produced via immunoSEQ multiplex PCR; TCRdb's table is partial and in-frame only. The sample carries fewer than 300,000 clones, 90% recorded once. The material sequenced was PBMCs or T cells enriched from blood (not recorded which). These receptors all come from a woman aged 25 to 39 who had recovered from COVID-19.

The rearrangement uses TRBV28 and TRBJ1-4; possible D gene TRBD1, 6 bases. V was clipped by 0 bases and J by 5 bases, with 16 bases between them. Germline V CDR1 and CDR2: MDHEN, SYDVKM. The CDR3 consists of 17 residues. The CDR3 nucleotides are TGTGCCAGCAGTTTATGGGGGACACCCAATCGGAATGAAAAACTGTTTTTT. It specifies CASSLWGTPNRNEKLFF.

CDR3 sequence reads: CASSEDTRDTQYF. The CDR3 coding sequence is TGTGCCAGCAGCGAGGACACCCGGGATACGCAGTATTTT. The chain links TRBV6-4 to TRBJ2-3; D perhaps matches TRBD1 (5 bases). CDR1 and CDR2 from the germline V gene are MRHNA and SNTAGT. Deletions cut 6 bases from V and 6 bases from J, with 13 bases between. The CDR3 has 13 residues.

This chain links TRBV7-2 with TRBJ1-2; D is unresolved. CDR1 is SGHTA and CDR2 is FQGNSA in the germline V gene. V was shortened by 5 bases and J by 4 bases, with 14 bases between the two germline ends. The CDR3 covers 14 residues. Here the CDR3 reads CASSPYYEGYGYTF. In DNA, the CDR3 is TGTGCCAGCAGCCCCTACTATGAGGGCTATGGCTACACCTTC.

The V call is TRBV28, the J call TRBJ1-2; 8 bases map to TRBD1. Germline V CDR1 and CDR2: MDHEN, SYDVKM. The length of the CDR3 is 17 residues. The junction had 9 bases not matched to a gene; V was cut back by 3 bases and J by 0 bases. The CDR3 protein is CASSLNPTGDANYGYTF. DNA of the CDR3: TGTGCCAGCAGTTTGAACCCGACAGGGGATGCTAACTATGGCTACACCTTC.

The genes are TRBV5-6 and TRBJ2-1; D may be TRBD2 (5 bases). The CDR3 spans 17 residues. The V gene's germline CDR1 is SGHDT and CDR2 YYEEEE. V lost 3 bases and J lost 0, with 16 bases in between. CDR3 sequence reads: CASSSIAQGPSYNEQFF. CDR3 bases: TGTGCCAGCAGCTCGATAGCGCAAGGGCCCTCCTACAATGAGCAGTTCTTC.

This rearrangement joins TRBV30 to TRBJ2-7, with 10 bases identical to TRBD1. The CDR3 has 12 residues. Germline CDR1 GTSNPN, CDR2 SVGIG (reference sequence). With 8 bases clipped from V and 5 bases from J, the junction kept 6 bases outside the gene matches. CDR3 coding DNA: TGTGCCCGGGGACAGGGGAGAAACGAGCAGTACTTC. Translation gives CARGQGRNEQYF.

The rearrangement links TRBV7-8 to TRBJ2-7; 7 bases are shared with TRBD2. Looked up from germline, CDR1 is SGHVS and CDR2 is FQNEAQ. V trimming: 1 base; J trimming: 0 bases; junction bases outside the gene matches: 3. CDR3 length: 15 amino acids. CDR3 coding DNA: TGTGCCAGCAGCTTAGGGCGGGAGCCCTCCTACGAGCAGTACTTC. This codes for CASSLGREPSYEQYF.

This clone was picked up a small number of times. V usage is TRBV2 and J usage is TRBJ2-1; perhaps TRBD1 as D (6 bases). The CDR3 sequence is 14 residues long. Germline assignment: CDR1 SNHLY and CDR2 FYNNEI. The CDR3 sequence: CAENREGIGNEQFF. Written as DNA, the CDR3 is TGTGCGGAAAACAGGGAAGGGATTGGCAATGAGCAGTTCTTC.

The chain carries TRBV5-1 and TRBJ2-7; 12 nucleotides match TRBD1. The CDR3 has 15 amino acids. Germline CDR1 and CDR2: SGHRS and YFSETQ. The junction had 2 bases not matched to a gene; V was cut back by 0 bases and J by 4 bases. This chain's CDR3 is CASSLEGQGAYEQYF. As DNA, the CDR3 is TGCGCCAGCAGCTTGGAGGGACAGGGGGCTTACGAGCAGTACTTC.